These 15 T cell receptor beta chains were all obtained from the same sample, sequenced in a study of T-cell memory formation after mild COVID-19. TCRdb re-called the 5' RACE reads with MiXCR, one entry per CDR3 protein. In the table there are some 190,000 distinct CDR3 sequences, around 19% of which are singletons. Sequencing used PBMCs or a T cell subset sorted from them (not recorded which). These TCRs come from an adult woman who had mild COVID-19 (a few samples of this study predate the infection). Cell type and time point are not known.

The rearrangement uses TRBV2 and TRBJ2-7; D remains ambiguous. Germline CDR1 and CDR2: SNHLY and FYNNEI. The germline V and J ends were trimmed by 4 bases and 5 bases, with 6 bases remaining between them. The CDR3 is 11 residues long. For the CDR3, the DNA is TGTGCCAGCAGTGGGTTGAACGAGCAGTACTTC. Its protein product is CASSGLNEQYF.

This clonotype was seen a handful of times. The V call is TRBV24-1, the J call TRBJ2-5; TRBD2 matches 8 bases. The germline V gene encodes CDR1 KGHDR and CDR2 SFDVKD. CDR3 length equals 16 residues. V gave up 6 bases and J gave up 3 bases; unmatched junction bases: 11. Here the CDR3 reads CATSPPPERGKETQYF. The CDR3 nucleotides read TGTGCCACCAGTCCACCCCCGGAGCGGGGGAAAGAGACCCAGTACTTC.

This sequence joins TRBV27 and TRBJ1-2; no reliable D call. Trimming pared 3 bases from V and 8 bases from J, leaving 13 bases between. The germline gives CDR1 MNHEY, CDR2 SMNVEV (reference sequence). This CDR3 is 13 amino acids long. The CDR3 DNA reads TGTGCCAGCAGTTTTGGAGGGTATGGCGGCTACACCTTC. It is translated as CASSFGGYGGYTF.

This sequence joins TRBV20-1 and TRBJ1-6; unclear D gene. The V gene's germline CDR1 is DFQATT and CDR2 SNEGSKA (reference sequence). The germline V and J ends were trimmed by 1 base and 8 bases, with 9 bases remaining between them. The CDR3 runs to 13 residues. Written as DNA, the CDR3 is TGCAGTGCTAGAGGTCCGGGTGATTCACCCCTCCACTTT. Translation gives CSARGPGDSPLHF.

In this sample, this clonotype turned up many times. The CDR3 DNA is TGCAGTGCTAAGAACAGGGGACAGCCCCAGCATTTT. This sequence encodes CSAKNRGQPQHF. V usage is TRBV20-1 and J usage is TRBJ1-5, with 7 bases identical to TRBD1. Germline loops: CDR1 DFQATT, CDR2 SNEGSKA (reference sequence). V shed 4 bases and J 7 bases; nucleotides not matched to a gene: 4. CDR3 length: 12 amino acids.

This clonotype appeared a few times. This rearrangement joins TRBV30 to TRBJ2-2, with TRBD1 matching over 8 bases. Looked up from germline, CDR1 is GTSNPN and CDR2 is SVGIG (reference sequence). The CDR3 extends over 17 amino acids. Losses at the gene ends were 2 bases for V and 3 bases for J; bases not matched to a gene: 11. Here the CDR3 DNA reads TGTGCCTGGAGTCTAACAGGGGGGATATGGGACACCGGGGAGCTGTTTTTT. Translation gives CAWSLTGGIWDTGELFF.

This clonotype was counted between two and nine times. The chain carries TRBV5-6 and TRBJ2-1; 7 bases fit TRBD2. V dropped 4 bases and J dropped 9; count of bases not matched to a gene: 10. Germline V gives CDR1 SGHDT, CDR2 YYEEEE. The CDR3 is 14 residues long. Here the CDR3 reads CASSLSGVTPEQFF. The DNA of the CDR3 is TGTGCCAGCAGCCTGAGCGGGGTAACCCCTGAGCAGTTCTTC.

This clonotype has a count of ten or more. This chain uses TRBV5-1 with TRBJ1-2; the match to TRBD1 covers 11 bases. Per germline, CDR1 SGHRS and CDR2 YFSETQ. With 4 bases clipped from V and 8 bases from J, the junction kept 7 bases outside the gene matches. This CDR3 is built from 14 residues. Written as DNA, the CDR3 is TGCGCCAGCAGCGCCGGACAGGGGGCGAGAGGCTACACCTTC. It encodes CASSAGQGARGYTF.

This clonotype was seen only a few times. V usage is TRBV7-3 and J usage is TRBJ2-1; the match to TRBD2 covers 14 bases. This CDR3 is built from 13 residues. Per the germline V gene, CDR1 is SGHTA and CDR2 is FQGTGA. Unmatched junction bases numbered 4, after V lost 5 bases and J lost 13 bases. The CDR3: CASSPGTSGRQFF. Written as DNA, the CDR3 is TGTGCCAGCAGCCCTGGGACTAGCGGGAGACAGTTCTTC.

This clonotype was counted many times. The chain couples TRBV4-1 to TRBJ2-2; TRBD2 matches at 9 bases. Germline loops: CDR1 MGHRA, CDR2 YSYEKL. V gave up 3 bases and J gave up 1 base; unmatched junction bases: 6. The CDR3 loop spans 17 amino acids. The CDR3 nucleotides are TGCGCCAGCAGCCAGGGGGCTAGCGGGAAGAACACCGGGGAGCTGTTTTTT. It codes for CASSQGASGKNTGELFF.

This clonotype showed up just a few times. The chain recombines TRBV5-5 with TRBJ1-1; D is undetermined. V was pared by 0 bases and J by 4 bases, with 13 bases between. CDR1 is SGHKS, CDR2 YYEKEE, per germline (reference sequence). The CDR3 sequence is 15 residues long. The CDR3 sequence: CASSLDPNVVTEAFF. Here the CDR3 DNA reads TGTGCCAGCAGCTTGGACCCCAATGTGGTCACTGAAGCTTTCTTT.

This clonotype showed up many times. The chain couples TRBV29-1 to TRBJ1-1; 9 positions agree with TRBD1. This CDR3 region has 13 residues. Unmatched junction bases numbered 1, after V lost 3 bases and J lost 2 bases. Germline lookup yields CDR1 SQVTM and CDR2 ANQGSEA. The CDR3 reads CSVEGQGNTEAFF. The CDR3 DNA reads TGCAGCGTTGAGGGACAGGGAAACACTGAAGCTTTCTTT.

This clonotype appeared a few times. The chain employs TRBV20-1 and TRBJ1-1; D gene uncertain. The CDR3 has 13 amino acids. V lost 0 bases, J lost 4 bases, and 9 bases lay in between. The germline V gene has CDR1 DFQATT and CDR2 SNEGSKA (reference sequence). The CDR3 bases are TGCAGTGCTAGAGATCCGTTGGCCACTGAAGCTTTCTTT. Translated, it gives CSARDPLATEAFF.

The V call is TRBV5-1, the J call TRBJ2-2; D is undetermined. V dropped 4 bases and J dropped 4 bases, with 17 bases sitting between them. Germline V gene lookup returns CDR1 SGHRS and CDR2 YFSETQ. The CDR3 has 16 amino acids. DNA for the CDR3: TGCGCCAGCAGCCCCCGGACCGGTTCGGGCACCGGGGAGCTGTTTTTT. Translation: CASSPRTGSGTGELFF.

This clonotype has only a few counts. The J gene is TRBJ1-2, the V gene TRBV3-1; D not certain. The V and J ends lost 0 bases and 6 bases respectively, with 11 bases between them. Looked up from germline, CDR1 is LGHDT and CDR2 is YNNKEL (reference sequence). The CDR3 extends over 14 amino acids. The CDR3 loop reads CASSQEAVSHGYTF. DNA for the CDR3: TGTGCCAGCAGCCAAGAGGCGGTCAGCCATGGCTACACCTTC.